One sample yielded the 7 T cell receptor beta chains listed below, sequenced in a study of blood T cells in healthy people across ages. With a J-beta primer mix and a sample-barcoded 5' primer, a second PCR ran 7 to 11 cycles. TCRdb ran MiXCR on the 5' RACE reads and lists one entry per CDR3 protein. The data show over 700,000 distinct CDR3 sequences, approximately 25% seen once. The same data also contributed to another study, on T cells of mothers and their children.

Specimen: blood. The receptors stem from a boy aged 5-17 years in good health.

The chain joins TRBV14 to TRBJ1-1; D possibly corresponds to TRBD1 (5 bases). The CDR3 covers 13 residues. Germline lookup yields CDR1 SGHDN and CDR2 FVKESK. V was cut by 11 bases and J by 11 bases, with 24 bases left in between. Here the CDR3 reads CAAHPPGGRTAFF. CDR3 DNA: TGTGCCGCCCATCCCCCCGGGGGGAGGACGGCTTTCTTT.

The chain is built from TRBV7-2 and TRBJ1-2; tentatively, D is TRBD1 (5 bases). The length of the CDR3 is 17 residues. Per germline, CDR1 SGHTA and CDR2 FQGNSA. V was clipped by 2 bases and J by 3 bases, with 19 bases between them. CDR3 sequence: CASSLTAVGQGDYGYTF. The DNA for the CDR3 is TGTGCCAGCAGCTTAACGGCGGTTGGGCAGGGCGACTATGGCTACACCTTC.

This clonotype was detected once. The chain's CDR3 is CASSFGGAIYGYTF. The CDR3 DNA follows: TGTGCCAGCAGTTTCGGGGGGGCAATCTATGGCTACACCTTC. The rearrangement links TRBV12-3 or TRBV12-4 to TRBJ1-2; D is perhaps TRBD1 (6 bases). Trimming left V 3 bases short and J 4 bases short, with 12 bases between. CDR3 length: 14 residues.

The rearrangement uses TRBV28 and TRBJ2-3; the D call may be TRBD1 or TRBD2 (5 bases each). The CDR3 contains 16 residues. CDR1 is MDHEN and CDR2 is SYDVKM in the germline V gene. Between the trimmed V and J ends, which lost 3 bases and 0 bases, there was a span of 13 bases. The chain's CDR3 is CASSLVRGLSTDTQYF. The CDR3 DNA reads as TGTGCCAGCAGTTTGGTGAGGGGCCTAAGCACAGATACGCAGTATTTT. Complete variable domain (other parts from reference TRBV28 and TRBJ2-3): DVKVTQSSRYLVKRTGEKVFLECVQDMDHENMFWYRQDPGLGLRLIYFSYDVKMKEKGDIPEGYSVSREKKERFSLILESASTNQTSMYLCASSLVRGLSTDTQYFGPGTRLTVL.

This clonotype was counted only a few times. The chain has TRBV18 and TRBJ1-2; D gene unclear. Germline values: CDR1 KGHSH, CDR2 LQKENI. This CDR3 region has 13 residues. V gave up 3 bases and J gave up 3 bases, with 8 bases separating them. The chain's CDR3 is CASSPANYYGYTF. The CDR3 nucleotides read TGTGCCAGCTCACCCGCGAACTACTATGGCTACACCTTC.

This clonotype was observed a handful of times. The chain is built from TRBV10-3 and TRBJ2-1, with D possibly being TRBD2 (7 bases). The CDR3 length is 16 residues. Germline CDR1 and CDR2: ENHRY and SYGVKD. Trimming took off 6 bases at V and 0 bases at J, with 15 bases between the two ends. The CDR3, as DNA: TGTGCCATCAGCCCCGGGGGCGGGGGCTCCTACAATGAGCAGTTCTTC. Amino acid sequence: CAISPGGGGSYNEQFF.

The chain is built from TRBV29-1 and TRBJ1-2, with TRBD1 identical over 7 bases. The CDR3 covers 14 residues. Germline assignment: CDR1 SQVTM and CDR2 ANQGSEA. V gave up 5 bases and J gave up 5 bases; unmatched junction bases: 11. CDR3 region: CSVTETGSIYGYTF. CDR3 bases: TGCAGCGTTACCGAGACAGGGTCCATTTATGGCTACACCTTC.